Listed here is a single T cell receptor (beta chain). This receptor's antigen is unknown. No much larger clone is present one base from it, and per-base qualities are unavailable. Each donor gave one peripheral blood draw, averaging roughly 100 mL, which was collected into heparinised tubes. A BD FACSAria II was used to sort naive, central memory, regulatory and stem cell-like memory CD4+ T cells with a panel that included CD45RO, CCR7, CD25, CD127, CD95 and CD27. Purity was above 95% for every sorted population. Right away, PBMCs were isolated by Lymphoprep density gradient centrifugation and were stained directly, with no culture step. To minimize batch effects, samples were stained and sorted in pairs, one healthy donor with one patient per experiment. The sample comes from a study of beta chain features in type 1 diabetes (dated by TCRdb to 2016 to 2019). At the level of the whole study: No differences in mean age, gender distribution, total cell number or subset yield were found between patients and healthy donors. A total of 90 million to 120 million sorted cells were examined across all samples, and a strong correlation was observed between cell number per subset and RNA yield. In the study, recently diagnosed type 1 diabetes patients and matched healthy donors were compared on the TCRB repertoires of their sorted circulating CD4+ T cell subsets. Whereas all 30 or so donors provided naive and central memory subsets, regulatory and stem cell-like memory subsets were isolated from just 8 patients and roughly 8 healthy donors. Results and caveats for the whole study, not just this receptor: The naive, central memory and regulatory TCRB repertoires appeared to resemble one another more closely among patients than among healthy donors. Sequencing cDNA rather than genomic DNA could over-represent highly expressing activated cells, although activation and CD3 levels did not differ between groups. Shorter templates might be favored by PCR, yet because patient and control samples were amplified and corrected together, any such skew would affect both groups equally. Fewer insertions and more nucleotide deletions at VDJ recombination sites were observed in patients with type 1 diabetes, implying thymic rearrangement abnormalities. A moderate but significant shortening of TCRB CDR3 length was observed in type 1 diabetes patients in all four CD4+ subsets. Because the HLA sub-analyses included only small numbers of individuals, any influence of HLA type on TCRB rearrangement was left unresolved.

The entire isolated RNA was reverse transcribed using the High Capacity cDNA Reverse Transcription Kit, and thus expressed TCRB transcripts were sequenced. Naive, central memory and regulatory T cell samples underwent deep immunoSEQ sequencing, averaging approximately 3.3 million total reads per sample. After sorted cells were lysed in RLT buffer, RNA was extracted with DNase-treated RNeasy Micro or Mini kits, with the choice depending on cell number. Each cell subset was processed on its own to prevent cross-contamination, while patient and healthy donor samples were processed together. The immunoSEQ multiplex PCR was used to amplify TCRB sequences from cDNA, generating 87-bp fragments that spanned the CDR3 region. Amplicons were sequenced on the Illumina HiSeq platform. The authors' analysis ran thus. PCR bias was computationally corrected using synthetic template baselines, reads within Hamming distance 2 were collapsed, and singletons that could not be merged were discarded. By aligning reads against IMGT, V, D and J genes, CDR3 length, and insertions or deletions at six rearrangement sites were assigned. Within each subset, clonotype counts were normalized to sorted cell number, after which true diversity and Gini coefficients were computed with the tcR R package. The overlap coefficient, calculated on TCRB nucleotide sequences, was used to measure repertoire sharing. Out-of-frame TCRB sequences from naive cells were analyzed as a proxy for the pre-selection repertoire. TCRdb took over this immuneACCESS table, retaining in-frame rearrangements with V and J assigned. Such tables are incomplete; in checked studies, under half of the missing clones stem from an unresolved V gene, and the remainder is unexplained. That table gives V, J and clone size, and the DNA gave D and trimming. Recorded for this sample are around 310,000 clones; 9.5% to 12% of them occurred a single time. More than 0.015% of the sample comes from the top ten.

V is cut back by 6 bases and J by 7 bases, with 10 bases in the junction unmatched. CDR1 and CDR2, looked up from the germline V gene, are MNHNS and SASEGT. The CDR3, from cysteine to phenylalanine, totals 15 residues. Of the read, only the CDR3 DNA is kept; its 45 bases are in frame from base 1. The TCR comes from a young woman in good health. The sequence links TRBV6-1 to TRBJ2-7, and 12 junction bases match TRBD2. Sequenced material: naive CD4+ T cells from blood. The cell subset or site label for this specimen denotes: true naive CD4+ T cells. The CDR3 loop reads CASRITSGGLLEQYF. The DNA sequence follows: TGTGCCAGCAGGATTACTAGCGGGGGGCTTTTGGAGCAGTACTTC.